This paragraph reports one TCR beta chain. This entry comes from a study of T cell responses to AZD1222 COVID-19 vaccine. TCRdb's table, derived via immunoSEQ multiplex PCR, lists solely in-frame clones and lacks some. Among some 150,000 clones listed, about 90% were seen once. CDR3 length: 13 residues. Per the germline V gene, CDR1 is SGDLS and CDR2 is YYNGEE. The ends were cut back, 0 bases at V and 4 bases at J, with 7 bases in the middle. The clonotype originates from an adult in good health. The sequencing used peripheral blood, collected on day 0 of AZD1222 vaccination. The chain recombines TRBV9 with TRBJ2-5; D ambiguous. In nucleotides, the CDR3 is TGTGCCAGCAGCGTAGGTGCTGGAGAGACCCAGTACTTC. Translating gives CASSVGAGETQYF.